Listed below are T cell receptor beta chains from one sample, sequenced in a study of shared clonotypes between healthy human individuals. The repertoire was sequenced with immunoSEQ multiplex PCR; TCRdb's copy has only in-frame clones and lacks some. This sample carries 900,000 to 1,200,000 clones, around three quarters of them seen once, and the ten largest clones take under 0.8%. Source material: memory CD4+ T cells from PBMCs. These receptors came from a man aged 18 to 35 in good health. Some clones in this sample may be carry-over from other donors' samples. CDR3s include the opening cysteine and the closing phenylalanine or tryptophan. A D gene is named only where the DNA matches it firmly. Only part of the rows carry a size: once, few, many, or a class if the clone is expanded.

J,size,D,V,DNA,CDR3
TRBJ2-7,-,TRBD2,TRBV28,TGTGCCAGCAGTTTGACTAGCGGGAGTACGGTCTACGAGCAGTACTTC,CASSLTSGSTVYEQYF
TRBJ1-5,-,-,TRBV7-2,TGTGCCAGCAGCTTTAGTAGCAATCAGCCCCAGCATTTT,CASSFSSNQPQHF
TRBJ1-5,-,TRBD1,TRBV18,TGTGCCAGCTCACCATTACAGGGGCCCCGCAATCAGCCCCAGCATTTT,CASSPLQGPRNQPQHF
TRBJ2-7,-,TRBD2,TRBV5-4,TGTGCCAGCAGCCCGGCCGGGGGGGTCCCCTACGAGCAGTACTTC,CASSPAGGVPYEQYF
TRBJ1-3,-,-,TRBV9,TGTGCCAGCAGTGCAGGGAACTCTGGAAACACCATATATTTT,CASSAGNSGNTIYF
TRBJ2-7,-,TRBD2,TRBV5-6,TGTGCCAGCAGAAGGCTAGCGGGAGCCTACGAGCAGTACTTC,CASRRLAGAYEQYF
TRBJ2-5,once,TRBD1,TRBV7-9,TGTGCCAGCAGCCGCCAACAGGGGAGAGAGACCCAGTACTTC,CASSRQQGRETQYF
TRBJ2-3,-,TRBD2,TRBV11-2,TGTGCCAGCAGCTTCACGACTAGCGGGACAGCGGATACGCAGTATTTT,CASSFTTSGTADTQYF
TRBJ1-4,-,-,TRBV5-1,TGCGCCAGCAGCTTAGGGGAGGGACTGGTTGAAAAACTGTTTTTT,CASSLGEGLVEKLFF
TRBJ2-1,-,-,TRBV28,TGTGCCAGCAGTTTGAACGGTGAGCAGTTCTTC,CASSLNGEQFF
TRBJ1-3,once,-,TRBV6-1,TGTGCCGCCGGCAGGGCTGGAAACACCATATATTTT,CAAGRAGNTIYF
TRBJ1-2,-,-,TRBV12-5,TGTGCTAGTGGTTCTCTTCCCCTTAACTATGGCTACACCTTC,CASGSLPLNYGYTF
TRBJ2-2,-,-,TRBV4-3,TGCGCCAGCAGCCAAGATAGTGCCGGGAGAGGAACCGGGGAGCTGTTTTTT,CASSQDSAGRGTGELFF
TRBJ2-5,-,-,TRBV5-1,TGCGCCAGCAGCTTACGAGGGAAATACCAAGAGACCCAGTACTTC,CASSLRGKYQETQYF
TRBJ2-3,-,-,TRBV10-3,TGTGCCACCAGGGACAACACAGATACGCAGTATTTT,CATRDNTDTQYF
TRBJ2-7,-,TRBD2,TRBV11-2,TGTGCCAGCAGCCCACGGACTAGCGGGAGGGCTAACGAGCAGTACTTC,CASSPRTSGRANEQYF
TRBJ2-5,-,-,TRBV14,TGTGCCAGCAGCCAAGTGTTCTTCCAAGAGACCCAGTACTTC,CASSQVFFQETQYF
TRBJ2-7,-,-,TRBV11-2,TGTGCCAGCAGCTCTGGACAGTACTCCTACGAGCAGTACTTC,CASSSGQYSYEQYF
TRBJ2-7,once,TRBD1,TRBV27,TGTGCCAGCAGTCCTCTATACAGGGGCTCGAAGGGAGAGCAGTACTTC,CASSPLYRGSKGEQYF
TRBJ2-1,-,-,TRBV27,TGTGCCAGCAGTTTAAGAGTGAGTTGGTTAGGTCCCTACAATGAGCAGTTCTTC,CASSLRVSWLGPYNEQFF
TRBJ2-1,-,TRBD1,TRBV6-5,TGTGCCAGCAGTTACTCGTGGACAGGGGTAAATGAGCAGTTCTTC,CASSYSWTGVNEQFF
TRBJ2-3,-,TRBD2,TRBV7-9,TGTGCCAGCAGCAAATTACTAGCGGGAGGACTTAGGGATACGCAGTATTTT,CASSKLLAGGLRDTQYF
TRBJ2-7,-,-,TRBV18,TGTGCCAGCTCACCACGTTCTAGCGCTAGCTCCTACGAGCAGTACTTC,CASSPRSSASSYEQYF
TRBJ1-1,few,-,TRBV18,TGTGCCAGCTCAATGTGGCCGGGGAACACTGAAGCTTTCTTT,CASSMWPGNTEAFF
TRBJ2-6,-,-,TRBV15,TGTGCCACCAGCAGAGATTTGATGCTCCTTCGTGCTGGGGCCAACGTCCTGACTTTC,CATSRDLMLLRAGANVLTF
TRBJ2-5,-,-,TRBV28,TGTGCCAGCAGTTTCAGGGGAGGTGGGGAGACCCAGTACTTC,CASSFRGGGETQYF
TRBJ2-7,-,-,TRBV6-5,TGTGCCAGCAGTTACTCACCGGGGAGCTCCTACGAGCAGTACTTC,CASSYSPGSSYEQYF
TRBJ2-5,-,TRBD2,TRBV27,TGTGCCAGCAGTTTCGCCGGGACTAGCGGGAGGGAGACCCAGTACTTC,CASSFAGTSGRETQYF
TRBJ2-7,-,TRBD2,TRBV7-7,TGTGCCAGCAGCCCGCCGGGAGGGGAAGAGCAGTACTTC,CASSPPGGEEQYF
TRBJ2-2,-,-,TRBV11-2,TGTGCCAGCAGCTTAGATTCCTTAGCCGGGGAGCTGTTTTTT,CASSLDSLAGELFF
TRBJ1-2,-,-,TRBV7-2,TGTGCCAGCAGCCAGGGTGTGAGTTTGAGCAACTATGGCTACACCTTC,CASSQGVSLSNYGYTF
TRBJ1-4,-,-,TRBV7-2,TGTGCCAGCAGCCTCCGCGCAACTAATGAAAAACTGTTTTTT,CASSLRATNEKLFF
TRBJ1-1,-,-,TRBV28,TGTGCCAGCAGTTCCCTTGGACGGACTAACACTGAAGCTTTCTTT,CASSSLGRTNTEAFF
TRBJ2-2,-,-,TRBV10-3,TGTGCCATCAGTGACCCCAGGGGGGGGTTTTCTACCGGGGAGCTGTTTTTT,CAISDPRGGFSTGELFF
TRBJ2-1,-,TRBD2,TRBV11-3,TGTGCCAGCAGCTTAGAGGGGGGGAGGCACAATGAGCAGTTCTTC,CASSLEGGRHNEQFF
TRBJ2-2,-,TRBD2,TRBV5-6,TGTGCCAGCAGCTTGGTACTAGCGGGAGATCGAATGGATGGGGAGCTGTTTTTT,CASSLVLAGDRMDGELFF
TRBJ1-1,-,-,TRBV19,TGTGCCAGTAGTACTACCGCTGGGGGGGGCACCACTGAAGCTTTCTTT,CASSTTAGGGTTEAFF
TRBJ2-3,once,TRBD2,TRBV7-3,TGTGCCAGCAGCTTACAAGCGGGACGATCGGTAGATACGCAGTATTTT,CASSLQAGRSVDTQYF
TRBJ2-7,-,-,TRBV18,TGTGCCAGCTCACGGGGGTTGGGTAACGAGCAGTACTTC,CASSRGLGNEQYF
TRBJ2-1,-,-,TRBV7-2,TGTGCCAGCAGCCCTCATAGCGTCTACAATGAGCAGTTCTTC,CASSPHSVYNEQFF
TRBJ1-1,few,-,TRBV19,TGTGCCAGTAGTGCGGCAGGGCGGTGGAACACTGAAGCTTTCTTT,CASSAAGRWNTEAFF